The source of this T cell receptor (beta chain) is a study of T cells after yellow fever vaccination. The CDR3 is made up of 15 amino acids. Germline CDR1 and CDR2: SGHKS and YYEKEE (reference sequence). Trimming stripped 4 bases from V and 2 bases from J, with 15 bases between. TCR cDNA, made by 5'RACE template switching, carried an added universal primer site and UMIs. Via MiXCR, TCRdb re-called the 5' RACE reads, giving one row per CDR3 protein. This sample has about 96,000 distinct CDR3 sequences, with about 8.4% found just once. The sequence derives from a man aged 18 to 29 who received the YFV17D yellow fever vaccine. The chain uses TRBV5-5 and TRBJ1-2; D gene unclear. Specimen: CD8+ T cells not binding an NS4B(214-222) dextramer, sorted from PBMCs, collected around 16 days after the first yellow fever vaccination. The CDR3 region has the DNA TGTGCCAGCAGCCCGCGAGGGCTAGGGAACTATGGCTACACCTTC. Amino acid sequence: CASSPRGLGNYGYTF.